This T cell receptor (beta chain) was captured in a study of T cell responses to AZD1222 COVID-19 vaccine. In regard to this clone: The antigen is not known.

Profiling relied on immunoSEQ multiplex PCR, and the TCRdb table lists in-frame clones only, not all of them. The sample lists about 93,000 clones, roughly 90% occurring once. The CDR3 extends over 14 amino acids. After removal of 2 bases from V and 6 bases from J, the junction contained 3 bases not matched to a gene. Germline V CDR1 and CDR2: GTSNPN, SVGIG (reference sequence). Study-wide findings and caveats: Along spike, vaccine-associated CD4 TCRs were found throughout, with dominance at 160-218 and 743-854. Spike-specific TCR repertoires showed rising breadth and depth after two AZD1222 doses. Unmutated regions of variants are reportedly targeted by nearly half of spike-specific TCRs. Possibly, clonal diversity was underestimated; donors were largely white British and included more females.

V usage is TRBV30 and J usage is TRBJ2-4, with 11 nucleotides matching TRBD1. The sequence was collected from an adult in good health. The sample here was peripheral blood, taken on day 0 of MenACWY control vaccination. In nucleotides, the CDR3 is TGTGCCTGGAGTCATGGACAGGGGGCAAACATTCAGTACTTC. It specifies CAWSHGQGANIQYF. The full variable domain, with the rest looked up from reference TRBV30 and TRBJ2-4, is SQTIHQWPATLVQPVGSPLSLECTVEGTSNPNLYWYRQAAGRGLQLLFYSVGIGQISSEVPQNLSASRPQDRQFILSSKKLLLSDSGFYLCAWSHGQGANIQYFGAGTRLSVL.